This TCR beta chain was captured in a study of shared T cell receptors in the human thymus. V lost 4 bases, J lost 6 bases, and 15 bases lay in between. Germline CDR1 is MNHNS and CDR2 is SASEGT. This CDR3 has 14 amino acids. Assay used: immunoSEQ multiplex PCR; TCRdb lists only in-frame clones, some missing. This table has hundreds of thousands of clones, roughly 85% appearing once. A further study also used this sample, focusing on human thymus T cells. That source reports: Donors consisted of healthy Finnish infants (having corrective surgery for congenital heart defects). Corrective cardiac surgery supplied the resected thymus tissue. An apparent bias in V and J gene usage was seen in thymic and blood repertoires. Unrelated individuals were reported by related research to share highly overlapping thymic repertoires.

V is TRBV6-1 and J is TRBJ1-2; a weak D match, TRBD1 (5 bases). The sequencing sample was made of thymocytes. This receptor was identified in a girl under three years old with a congenital heart defect. CDR3 region: CASSAPGGEDGYTF. The CDR3 nucleotides read TGTGCCAGCAGTGCCCCCGGGGGTGAGGATGGCTACACCTTC.